The 26 T cell receptor beta chains given below trace back to one sample, sequenced in a study of T cells in Graves' hyperthyroidism and ophthalmopathy. Researchers took RNA transcripts and amplified the TCR beta CDR3 regions from them. HTBI primers were used for first-round RT-PCR of the TCR CDR3. TCRdb reprocessed the multiplex PCR reads with MiXCR, giving one entry per CDR3 protein. The sample includes approximately 400,000 distinct CDR3 sequences, roughly 12% of them seen just once. Sequencing was carried out using blood. The receptors shown here come from a man aged 30 to 39 with Graves' hyperthyroidism that later progressed to Graves' ophthalmopathy.

This clonotype was found a few times. The gene calls are TRBV6-5 and TRBJ2-7, with D hard to call. Germline loops: CDR1 MNHEY, CDR2 SVGAGI. CDR3 length: 13 amino acids. Trimming removed 0 bases from V and 4 bases from J, with 7 bases in between. CDR3 sequence (DNA): TGTGCCAGCAGTTACTCGACAAAATACGAGCAGTACTTC. This sequence encodes CASSYSTKYEQYF.

The chain uses TRBV12-3 or TRBV12-4 and TRBJ2-7; no firm D call. The ends were cut back, 5 bases at V and 2 bases at J, with 10 bases in the middle. The length of the CDR3 is 13 residues. The DNA for the CDR3 is TGTGCCAGCAGTCGGGCCCCCGCCTACGAGCAGTACTTC. This gives the protein CASSRAPAYEQYF.

This clonotype was seen more than once but under ten times. This chain joins TRBV6-1 and TRBJ1-2; TRBD1 aligns across 7 bases. V was clipped by 10 bases and J by 2 bases; unmatched bases: 4. CDR3 length equals 12 residues. Germline-derived CDR1 and CDR2 are MNHNS and SASEGT. CDR3 amino acids: CATLQGNYGYTF. The CDR3 DNA reads as TGTGCCACACTACAGGGGAACTATGGCTACACCTTC.

This clonotype was observed many times. The chain carries TRBV28 and TRBJ2-3; tentative D call: TRBD2 (7 bases). Per germline, CDR1 MDHEN and CDR2 SYDVKM. Deletions cut 3 bases from V and 0 bases from J, with 19 bases between. The CDR3 spans 18 residues. The CDR3 DNA follows: TGTGCCAGCAGTTTCTCTATCGCAGGGGAGGGGAGCACAGATACGCAGTATTTT. This sequence encodes CASSFSIAGEGSTDTQYF.

This chain uses TRBV5-6 with TRBJ1-2; TRBD1 might be the D (5 bases). Trimming took off 2 bases at V and 8 bases at J, with 16 bases between the two ends. The V gene's germline CDR1 is SGHDT and CDR2 YYEEEE. CDR3 size: 14 residues. The DNA of the CDR3 is TGTGCCAGCAGCTTAATAACAGGATCCTTGGGCTACACCTTC. It translates to CASSLITGSLGYTF.

The J gene is TRBJ2-7, the V gene TRBV10-2; possible D gene TRBD1, 6 bases. The V gene lost 10 bases and the J gene lost 3 bases, with 31 bases spanning the gap. Germline CDR1 and CDR2: WSHSY and SAAADI. CDR3 length equals 18 residues. This CDR3 is CATRNIHTGPRGYYEQYF. In nucleotides, the CDR3 is TGCGCCACACGCAATATACACACAGGGCCCAGGGGCTACTACGAGCAGTACTTC.

This clonotype has just a few counts. The rearrangement links TRBV9 to TRBJ1-5; no clear D. The V gene lost 0 bases and the J gene lost 10 bases, with 14 bases spanning the gap. In germline, CDR1 is SGDLS, CDR2 YYNGEE. The CDR3 has 14 amino acids. CDR3 in amino acids: CASSVVGLNRPQHF. CDR3 DNA sequence: TGTGCCAGCAGCGTAGTCGGGCTGAATCGACCCCAGCATTTT.

This clonotype showed up just a few times. The chain recombines TRBV7-6 with TRBJ1-3, with D unclear. This CDR3 has 17 residues. From germline, CDR1 is SGHVS and CDR2 FNYEAQ. V shed 2 bases and J shed 4 bases, with 18 bases lying between them. In DNA, the CDR3 is TGTGCCAGCAGCTTAAATCTGTGGGCAGCGCGGGGAAACACCATATATTTT. Translation: CASSLNLWAARGNTIYF.

The table lists this clonotype with many counts. V and J are TRBV6-1 and TRBJ1-2, with D unresolved. The CDR3 is made up of 13 amino acids. Germline V gives CDR1 MNHNS, CDR2 SASEGT. V was trimmed by 2 bases and J by 2 bases, leaving 6 bases between them. The CDR3 is CASSENRNYGYTF. CDR3 in DNA: TGTGCCAGCAGTGAAAATAGAAACTATGGCTACACCTTC.

This clonotype was seen at least ten times. The genes are TRBV29-1 and TRBJ1-2, with TRBD1 matching 7 bases. Germline V gives CDR1 SQVTM, CDR2 ANQGSEA. The ends lost 5 bases at V and 4 bases at J; junction bases unmatched: 4. The CDR3 totals 12 residues. Here the CDR3 reads CSVLNRGYGYTF. CDR3 in DNA: TGCAGCGTTTTAAACAGGGGCTATGGCTACACCTTC.

The sample holds a few counts of this clonotype. The gene calls are TRBV2 and TRBJ1-1; no reliable D call. This CDR3 contains 10 residues. The V gene lost 3 bases and the J gene lost 8 bases, with 4 bases spanning the gap. Germline-derived CDR1 and CDR2 are SNHLY and FYNNEI. The CDR3: CASSEVEAFF. As DNA, the CDR3 is TGTGCCAGCAGTGAGGTGGAAGCTTTCTTT.

This clonotype was observed at least ten times. This sequence joins TRBV12-3 or TRBV12-4 and TRBJ2-7; D gene unclear. The ends were cut back, 0 bases at V and 7 bases at J, with 10 bases in the middle. The length of the CDR3 is 13 residues. This CDR3 reads CASSLAPREEQYF. CDR3 bases: TGTGCCAGCAGTTTAGCGCCCAGAGAAGAGCAGTACTTC.

This clonotype was detected only a few times. The chain links TRBV29-1 to TRBJ2-4; 7 nucleotides line up with TRBD2. The V gene end was trimmed by 7 bases and the J gene end by 6 bases; junction bases not matched to a gene: 3. This CDR3 comprises 11 residues. The V gene's germline CDR1 is SQVTM and CDR2 ANQGSEA. The chain's CDR3 is CSATGGNIQYF. DNA of the CDR3: TGCAGCGCGACGGGGGGAAACATTCAGTACTTC.

The rearrangement uses TRBV28 and TRBJ1-2, with 7 bases that match TRBD1. Germline trimming cut 6 bases from V and 4 bases from J; bases unmatched to any gene: 8. Germline CDR1 MDHEN, CDR2 SYDVKM. This CDR3 is 14 amino acids long. The CDR3 spells CASSLSGTAYGYTF. DNA of the CDR3: TGTGCCAGCAGCCTGTCCGGGACAGCCTATGGCTACACCTTC.

This clonotype was seen only a few times. The chain uses TRBV19 and TRBJ1-1; D gene unclear. Germline V CDR1 and CDR2: LNHDA, SQIVND (reference sequence). The V end lost 6 bases, the J end lost 7 bases, and 15 bases lay between the germline ends. There are 13 residues in the CDR3. CDR3 protein: CASRGWREVEAFF. The CDR3 nucleotides are TGTGCCAGTAGAGGCTGGCGGGAGGTTGAAGCTTTCTTT.

This clonotype was counted between two and nine times. The chain employs TRBV12-3 or TRBV12-4 and TRBJ1-2; 8 bases match TRBD1. Trimming cost V 2 bases and J 7 bases; bases outside gene matches: 12. This CDR3 has 16 amino acids. The CDR3 coding sequence is TGTGCCAGCAGTTTATCCCCGACAGGGGCGAACGTTGGCTACACCTTC. Encoded protein: CASSLSPTGANVGYTF.

This clonotype was counted at least ten times. This chain uses TRBV2 with TRBJ2-3; 10 positions match TRBD2. CDR3 length: 15 residues. Germline CDR1 reads SNHLY; CDR2 reads FYNNEI. With 2 bases clipped from V and 5 bases from J, the junction kept 4 bases outside the gene matches. The CDR3 reads CASSESSGGIDTQYF. The CDR3 nucleotides are TGTGCCAGCAGTGAATCTAGCGGGGGTATAGATACGCAGTATTTT.

At least ten counts were recorded for this clonotype. The rearrangement uses TRBV12-3 or TRBV12-4 and TRBJ1-1; D not resolved. V was pared by 3 bases and J by 0 bases, with 8 bases between. This CDR3 spans 14 amino acids. The CDR3 DNA reads TGTGCCAGCAGTTTGAGCAGGCTGAACACTGAAGCTTTCTTT. This encodes CASSLSRLNTEAFF.

This chain joins TRBV2 and TRBJ1-2; possibly TRBD1 for D (5 bases). Germline values: CDR1 SNHLY, CDR2 FYNNEI. This CDR3 spans 13 amino acids. The V end was cut by 8 bases, the J end by 6 bases, with 16 bases between. The DNA of the CDR3 is TGTGCCAGCGTATGGGGGGGAGGAAATGGCTACACCTTC. It specifies CASVWGGGNGYTF.

This clonotype was found many times. The rearrangement links TRBV13 to TRBJ1-3; D uncertain. Trimming removed 4 bases at V and 7 bases at J, with 11 bases between. The CDR3 contains 13 residues. Germline CDR1 and CDR2: PRHDT and FYEKMQ (reference sequence). The CDR3 DNA sequence: TGTGCCAGCAGCTCGGGCCGCGGGAACACCATATATTTT. Its protein product is CASSSGRGNTIYF.

This clonotype was counted at least ten times. This chain connects TRBV7-2 to TRBJ1-5, with no clear D. This CDR3 contains 16 residues. Trimming stripped 1 base from V and 0 bases from J, with 10 bases between. Germline values: CDR1 SGHTA, CDR2 FQGNSA. CDR3 sequence: CASSLGLTYSNQPQHF. The CDR3 DNA sequence: TGTGCCAGCAGCTTAGGTCTGACGTATAGCAATCAGCCCCAGCATTTT.

This chain uses TRBV12-5 with TRBJ1-5; perhaps TRBD1 as D (6 bases). Per germline, CDR1 LGHNT and CDR2 FRNRAP. The CDR3 has 15 residues. Trimming cost V 0 bases and J 1 base, with 7 bases left between them. CDR3 sequence: CASGLVQGSNQPQHF. The CDR3 DNA reads TGTGCTAGTGGTTTGGTACAGGGAAGCAATCAGCCCCAGCATTTT. The full variable domain, its missing parts supplied by reference TRBV12-5 and TRBJ1-5, is DARVTQTPRHKVTEMGQEVTMRCQPILGHNTVFWYRQTMMQGLELLAYFRNRAPLDDSGMPKDRFSAEMPDATLATLKIQPSEPRDSAVYFCASGLVQGSNQPQHFGDGTRLSIL.

This clonotype was detected many times. The V and J genes are TRBV12-5 and TRBJ2-3, with TRBD1 identical over 12 bases. CDR3 length: 16 residues. J gave up 1 base and V 5 bases, and 4 bases lay outside the gene matches. Germline CDR1 LGHNT, CDR2 FRNRAP. The CDR3 region has the DNA TGTGCTAGTGGTCGGGGACAGGGGGCGCGCACAGATACGCAGTATTTT. It yields the protein CASGRGQGARTDTQYF.

The chain employs TRBV28 and TRBJ1-1; 8 positions match TRBD1. The CDR3 extends over 14 amino acids. Germline trimming cut 4 bases from V and 3 bases from J; bases unmatched to any gene: 4. Germline assignment: CDR1 MDHEN and CDR2 SYDVKM. The CDR3 sequence is CASSSADRDTEAFF. For the CDR3, the DNA is TGTGCCAGCAGTTCCGCGGACAGGGACACTGAAGCTTTCTTT. Based on the CDR3 plus reference TRBV28 and TRBJ1-1, the full variable domain is DVKVTQSSRYLVKRTGEKVFLECVQDMDHENMFWYRQDPGLGLRLIYFSYDVKMKEKGDIPEGYSVSREKKERFSLILESASTNQTSMYLCASSSADRDTEAFFGQGTRLTVV.

The sample holds a few counts of this clonotype. The chain combines TRBV7-9 with TRBJ2-1; D is possibly TRBD1 or TRBD2 (5 bases each). From germline, CDR1 is SEHNR and CDR2 FQNEAQ (reference sequence). The V gene lost 4 bases and the J gene lost 6 bases, with 19 bases spanning the gap. The CDR3 is 16 residues long. The CDR3 spells CASSSSGTGFFNEQFF. The CDR3 coding sequence is TGTGCCAGCAGCTCTTCCGGGACGGGCTTTTTCAATGAGCAGTTCTTC.

With respect to this clonotype: A read error may explain this, as a much larger clone is one base away. The chain's CDR3 is CASSRAGVDGTEAFF. The CDR3, as DNA: TGCGCCAGCAGCAGGGCAGGGGTTGATGGCACTGAAGCTTTCTTT. The J gene is TRBJ1-1, the V gene TRBV5-1; D may be TRBD1 (6 bases). The CDR3 length is 15 residues. The germline V and J ends were trimmed by 4 bases and 4 bases, with 17 bases remaining between them. Germline lookup yields CDR1 SGHRS and CDR2 YFSETQ.